One sample yielded the 14 T cell receptor beta chains listed below, sequenced in a study of blood T cell repertoires in COVID-19. The table came from immunoSEQ multiplex PCR; TCRdb's copy has only in-frame clones and leaves some out. Of 200,000 or so clones in the sample, around 82% were seen once. The material sequenced was PBMCs or T cells enriched from blood (not recorded which). Receptor source: a man in his forties or fifties who had recovered from COVID-19.

The CDR3 protein is CASSRKGARLSPLHF. The CDR3 DNA follows: TGTGCCAGCAGCCGAAAGGGGGCGCGACTCTCACCCCTCCACTTT. This chain connects TRBV5-6 to TRBJ1-6; 7 positions agree with TRBD1. Trimming at V came to 4 bases and at J to 10 bases, leaving 11 bases not matched to a gene. This CDR3 is built from 15 residues. Looked up from germline, CDR1 is SGHDT and CDR2 is YYEEEE.

This clone was seen once. The chain has TRBV20-1 and TRBJ2-7; weak D call: TRBD1 (6 bases). V was pared by 6 bases and J by 8 bases, with 14 bases between. Looked up from germline, CDR1 is DFQATT and CDR2 is SNEGSKA (reference sequence). The CDR3 contains 11 residues. The CDR3 DNA reads TGCAGTGCAACGACAGGAACCCAGCAGTACTTC. Translation gives CSATTGTQQYF.

The rearrangement links TRBV5-1 to TRBJ1-2; 7 nucleotides match TRBD1. J gave up 5 bases and V 0 bases, and 1 base lay outside the gene matches. CDR1 SGHRS and CDR2 YFSETQ come from the germline V gene. This CDR3 is built from 13 residues. In DNA, the CDR3 is TGCGCCAGCAGCTTGGAACAGGGGTATGGCTACACCTTC. As protein: CASSLEQGYGYTF. The whole variable domain, filled in from reference TRBV5-1 and TRBJ1-2, reads KAGVTQTPRYLIKTRGQQVTLSCSPISGHRSVSWYQQTPGQGLQFLFEYFSETQRNKGNFPGRFSGRQFSNSRSEMNVSTLELGDSALYLCASSLEQGYGYTFGSGTRLTVV.

The chain combines TRBV5-6 with TRBJ1-5; 10 nucleotides agree with TRBD1. The CDR3 covers 14 residues. The V segment lost 3 bases and the J segment 5 bases; nucleotides outside the gene matches: 2. Germline assignment: CDR1 SGHDT and CDR2 YYEEEE. CDR3: CASSYGQGDQPQHF. The CDR3 DNA reads as TGTGCCAGCAGCTACGGACAGGGGGATCAGCCCCAGCATTTT.

V gene TRBV6-5 combines with J gene TRBJ1-6, with 8 bases fitting TRBD1. CDR1 is MNHEY, CDR2 SVGAGI, per germline. This CDR3 comprises 14 residues. The V and J ends lost 5 bases and 7 bases, in that order; junction bases with no gene match: 4. The CDR3 is CASSPNRGNSPLHF. CDR3 nucleotides: TGTGCCAGCAGTCCGAACAGGGGGAATTCACCCCTCCACTTT.

V is TRBV29-1 and J is TRBJ1-1; TRBD1 aligns across 8 bases. Germline CDR1 and CDR2: SQVTM and ANQGSEA. J lost 5 bases, V lost 5 bases, and 7 bases had no gene match. CDR3 length equals 13 residues. CDR3 residues: CSVTGQGGTEAFF. The CDR3 DNA reads TGCAGCGTTACTGGACAGGGCGGAACTGAAGCTTTCTTT.

This clone occurred once. The chain carries TRBV2 and TRBJ1-2; D is ambiguous. There are 16 residues in the CDR3. From germline, CDR1 is SNHLY and CDR2 FYNNEI. V shed 3 bases and J shed 2 bases, with 16 bases lying between them. CDR3 coding DNA: TGTGCCAGCAGTGATCAGGCAGACCAGCTAAACTATGGCTACACCTTC. As protein: CASSDQADQLNYGYTF.

The gene calls are TRBV3-1 (or the pseudogene TRBV3-2) and TRBJ1-3, with 7 bases lining up with TRBD1. V gave up 0 bases and J gave up 0 bases; unmatched junction bases: 5. Germline V lookup: CDR1 LGHDT, CDR2 YNNKEL (reference sequence). The CDR3 covers 17 residues. CDR3 in amino acids: CASSQDGTVRSGNTIYF. CDR3 nucleotide sequence: TGTGCCAGCAGCCAAGATGGGACAGTTCGCTCTGGAAACACCATATATTTT.

The chain couples TRBV10-1 to TRBJ1-2; 8 nucleotides align to TRBD1. The junction had 14 bases not matched to a gene; V was cut back by 7 bases and J by 4 bases. CDR1 is WNHNN and CDR2 is SYGVQD in the germline V gene (reference sequence). The CDR3 covers 16 residues. CDR3 residues: CASIGDRPLVGYGYTF. CDR3 DNA sequence: TGCGCCAGCATAGGGGACAGGCCTCTAGTGGGCTATGGCTACACCTTC.

This chain connects TRBV2 to TRBJ1-3, with unresolved D. Germline loops: CDR1 SNHLY, CDR2 FYNNEI. CDR3 length equals 14 residues. Trimming took 7 bases from V and 0 from J, leaving 10 bases between them. The chain's CDR3 is CASIERLSGNTIYF. The CDR3 DNA reads TGTGCCAGCATCGAGAGACTCTCTGGAAACACCATATATTTT.

The chain recombines TRBV5-4 with TRBJ2-1; D gene ambiguous. Trimming took 5 bases from V and 8 from J, leaving 11 bases between them. CDR3 length: 12 residues. CDR1 is SGHNT, CDR2 YYREEE, per germline (reference sequence). The CDR3 region is CASSITGDEQFF. CDR3 sequence (DNA): TGTGCCAGCAGTATCACGGGTGATGAGCAGTTCTTC.

The chain has TRBV24-1 and TRBJ2-7; 11 bases align to TRBD1. CDR1 KGHDR and CDR2 SFDVKD come from the germline V gene. J gave up 4 bases and V 5 bases, and 9 bases lay outside the gene matches. This CDR3 is built from 16 residues. CDR3 region: CATSGTGTGGRYEQYF. Written as DNA, the CDR3 is TGTGCCACCAGTGGTACCGGGACAGGGGGTAGGTACGAGCAGTACTTC.

The V and J genes are TRBV7-9 and TRBJ1-2; TRBD1 matches 10 bases. V trimming: 1 base; J trimming: 4 bases; junction bases outside the gene matches: 9. The germline gives CDR1 SEHNR, CDR2 FQNEAQ (reference sequence). This CDR3 contains 17 residues. The CDR3 DNA sequence: TGTGCCAGCAGCTTAGGACCCGGGACAGGGGAAACCTATGGCTACACCTTC. It yields the protein CASSLGPGTGETYGYTF.

The V and J genes are TRBV15 and TRBJ1-6, with TRBD1 matching over 7 bases. V trimming: 5 bases; J trimming: 10 bases; junction bases outside the gene matches: 11. CDR1 is LNHNV and CDR2 is YYDKDF in the germline V gene (reference sequence). The CDR3 sequence is 15 residues long. CDR3 in amino acids: CATSPNYRGGSPLHF. The CDR3 DNA follows: TGTGCCACCAGCCCAAATTACAGGGGAGGATCACCCCTCCACTTT.